A single sample is the source of the 17 T cell receptor beta chains below, sequenced in a study of beta chain features in type 1 diabetes. TCRB transcripts that were expressed got sequenced, as all of the isolated RNA had been reverse transcribed. Libraries were prepared by immunoSEQ multiplex PCR; TCRdb keeps only in-frame clonotypes and omits some of them. The data contain roughly 230,000 clones, more than 9% of them singletons. The sample consisted of naive CD4+ T cells from blood. The receptors shown here come from a woman between 18 and 29 years old in good health.

This clone was recorded a few times. The V and J genes are TRBV9 and TRBJ1-1; TRBD1 agrees at 10 bases. CDR1 SGDLS and CDR2 YYNGEE come from the germline V gene. J gave up 0 bases and V 2 bases, and 1 base lay outside the gene matches. The CDR3 loop spans 15 amino acids. The CDR3, as DNA: TGTGCCAGCAGCGTCGGGACAGGGGTGAACACTGAAGCTTTCTTT. It is translated as CASSVGTGVNTEAFF.

The genes are TRBV19 and TRBJ1-1; a possible D gene is TRBD1 (6 bases). This CDR3 has 15 residues. Germline V gives CDR1 LNHDA, CDR2 SQIVND (reference sequence). Between the trimmed V and J ends, which lost 5 bases and 0 bases, there was a span of 13 bases. As DNA, the CDR3 is TGTGCCAGTAGTTTCCAGGGGATAATGAACACTGAAGCTTTCTTT. Protein: CASSFQGIMNTEAFF.

Only a few counts were recorded for this clone. The rearrangement links TRBV29-1 to TRBJ2-1; TRBD1 agrees at 9 bases. The CDR3 spans 12 residues. The germline CDR1 and CDR2 sequences are SQVTM and ANQGSEA. After removal of 6 bases from V and 8 bases from J, the junction contained 5 bases not matched to a gene. The CDR3 spells CSVRDRVDEQFF. DNA for the CDR3: TGCAGCGTCCGGGACAGGGTCGATGAGCAGTTCTTC.

This clone showed up just a few times. The gene calls are TRBV6-5 and TRBJ1-2; D perhaps matches TRBD1 (6 bases). The CDR3 is 12 amino acids. V was cut by 2 bases and J by 8 bases, with 9 bases left in between. The V gene's germline CDR1 is MNHEY and CDR2 SVGAGI. The CDR3 is CASSYGTGGYTF. Written as DNA, the CDR3 is TGTGCCAGCAGTTACGGAACAGGGGGCTACACCTTC.

The chain joins TRBV5-1 to TRBJ2-1; 10 nucleotides match TRBD2. Germline CDR1 reads SGHRS; CDR2 reads YFSETQ. The trim removed 2 bases at V and 7 bases at J, leaving 6 bases unmatched. CDR3 length: 15 residues. CDR3 in amino acids: CASSLESGGVNEQFF. CDR3 sequence (DNA): TGCGCCAGCAGCTTAGAGAGCGGGGGGGTGAATGAGCAGTTCTTC.

The V gene is TRBV15, the J gene TRBJ2-3; the match to TRBD2 covers 9 bases. The CDR3 extends over 16 amino acids. Germline loops: CDR1 LNHNV, CDR2 YYDKDF (reference sequence). Trimming removed 0 bases from V and 7 bases from J; junction bases left unmatched: 8. CDR3 nucleotides: TGTGCCACCAGCAGAGATGGCGTGACTAGCGGTAATACGCAGTATTTT. It is translated as CATSRDGVTSGNTQYF.

This clone was recorded a few times. The chain combines TRBV14 with TRBJ2-5; the D is unclear. Germline V gene sequence: CDR1 SGHDN, CDR2 FVKESK. The V end was cut by 2 bases, the J end by 4 bases, with 11 bases between. This CDR3 has 14 amino acids. CDR3 sequence (DNA): TGTGCCAGCAGCCAACTGCCGTCGGGAGAGACCCAGTACTTC. Residues: CASSQLPSGETQYF. Full variable domain (rest looked up from reference TRBV14 and TRBJ2-5): EAGVTQFPSHSVIEKGQTVTLRCDPISGHDNLYWYRRVMGKEIKFLLHFVKESKQDESGMPNNRFLAERTGGTYSTLKVQPAELEDSGVYFCASSQLPSGETQYFGPGTRLLVL.

This clone was counted a few times. The J gene is TRBJ2-7, the V gene TRBV4-1; 10 bases are shared with TRBD2. This CDR3 is built from 15 residues. V lost 4 bases, J lost 2 bases, and 5 bases stayed unmatched. The germline CDR1 and CDR2 sequences are MGHRA and YSYEKL. The CDR3 sequence: CASSLGLAAAYEQYF. DNA for the CDR3: TGCGCCAGCAGCCTTGGACTAGCGGCCGCCTACGAGCAGTACTTC.

This clone appeared a few times. The sample has other DNA sequences that encode this CDR3 too. The chain recombines TRBV30 with TRBJ1-3, with D unresolved. This CDR3 is 15 amino acids long. Trimming shortened V by 0 bases and J by 1 base, and 10 bases separated the two germline ends. CDR1 is GTSNPN, CDR2 SVGIG, per germline (reference sequence). In DNA, the CDR3 is TGTGCCTGGAGTGTACTAGGGAGTTCTGGAAACACCATATATTTT. It encodes CAWSVLGSSGNTIYF.

This clone was detected ten times or more. The rearrangement uses TRBV20-1 and TRBJ2-7; D not resolved. The CDR3 is 11 residues long. V shed 3 bases and J shed 6 bases, with 9 bases lying between them. Germline V gene sequence: CDR1 DFQATT, CDR2 SNEGSKA (reference sequence). The CDR3 coding sequence is TGCAGTGCTAGCTCCTATCCCGAGCAGTACTTC. Its translation is CSASSYPEQYF.

This clone was detected only a few times. The gene calls are TRBV7-6 and TRBJ2-7; 12 nucleotides match TRBD2. CDR1 and CDR2 from the germline V gene are SGHVS and FNYEAQ. V gave up 4 bases and J gave up 0 bases; unmatched junction bases: 10. The CDR3 sequence is 18 residues long. CDR3 coding DNA: TGTGCCAGCAGCTCCAGACTAGCGGGGGCCATTAGCTCCTACGAGCAGTACTTC. Residues: CASSSRLAGAISSYEQYF.

The chain has TRBV11-2 and TRBJ1-2, with a tentative D call TRBD1 (6 bases). Germline assignment: CDR1 SGHAT and CDR2 FQNNGV. Deletions cut 5 bases from V and 2 bases from J, with 12 bases between. CDR3 length: 14 residues. DNA of the CDR3: TGTGCCAGCAGCCCGAGGGGACACAACTATGGCTACACCTTC. It encodes CASSPRGHNYGYTF.

The chain joins TRBV9 to TRBJ2-6; 8 nucleotides line up with TRBD1. Losses at the gene ends were 0 bases for V and 0 bases for J; bases not matched to a gene: 5. CDR3 length equals 18 residues. Germline-derived CDR1 and CDR2 are SGDLS and YYNGEE. The CDR3 is CASSVVGQVASGANVLTF. CDR3 in DNA: TGTGCCAGCAGCGTAGTGGGACAGGTGGCCTCTGGGGCCAACGTCCTGACTTTC.

In this sample, this clone turned up a few times. The chain links TRBV7-8 to TRBJ1-1, with no clear D. Germline V gene lookup returns CDR1 SGHVS and CDR2 FQNEAQ. The CDR3 has 13 residues. With 5 bases removed from V and 2 bases from J, the gap between germline ends came to 9 bases. CDR3: CASSQLSNTEAFF. DNA of the CDR3: TGTGCCAGCAGCCAACTTAGCAACACTGAAGCTTTCTTT.

The chain couples TRBV5-4 to TRBJ2-2; D unclear. V was pared by 0 bases and J by 1 base, with 4 bases between. The CDR3 contains 14 residues. CDR1 and CDR2 (germline): SGHNT, YYREEE (reference sequence). CDR3 DNA sequence: TGTGCCAGCAGCTTGGACAGGAACACCGGGGAGCTGTTTTTT. Encoded protein: CASSLDRNTGELFF.

This clone was detected a few times. The chain carries TRBV14 and TRBJ2-7, with 11 bases matching TRBD2. Germline-derived CDR1 and CDR2 are SGHDN and FVKESK. CDR3 length: 14 amino acids. Germline trimming cut 7 bases from V and 5 bases from J; bases unmatched to any gene: 7. CDR3 loop: CASTQTSGTHEQYF. In nucleotides, the CDR3 is TGTGCCAGCACCCAGACTAGCGGGACCCACGAGCAGTACTTC.

There are a few counts of this clone. This chain uses TRBV27 with TRBJ1-2; possible D gene TRBD1, 6 bases. V was shortened by 5 bases and J by 1 base, with 14 bases between the two germline ends. Germline assignment: CDR1 MNHEY and CDR2 SMNVEV (reference sequence). There are 15 residues in the CDR3. For the CDR3, the DNA is TGTGCCAGCAGTCCTGACAGGCGATTTAACTATGGCTACACCTTC. It encodes CASSPDRRFNYGYTF.